By share, the clone carrying this T cell receptor (beta chain) counts as medium-sized. The entry originates in a study of human CD4 T cells and Enterobacteriaceae. Survey-level sequencing, detecting one cell in 40,000, covered CFSE-low cultures. TCRdb keeps only in-frame clones here, not all; method: immunoSEQ multiplex PCR. The top ten clones hold under 35% of a sample with approximately 1,300 clones, 45% to 55% of them seen once. With V trimmed by 3 bases and J by 6 bases, 6 bases remained unmatched. Germline V gene data show CDR1 as SGHRS and CDR2 as YFSETQ. The CDR3 is made up of 14 amino acids. After 6-7 days, proliferating activated T cells were FACS-sorted as CFSE-low CD25+ ICOS+ cells. Sorted memory CD4+ T cells were CFSE-labeled and cultured 2:1 with irradiated antigen-pulsed autologous monocytes. All CD4+ cells other than CD45RA+CCR7+CD95- naive cells were sorted as memory, over 98% pure.

The sequence derives from a human donor in good health. J is TRBJ1-2 and V is TRBV5-1; the match to TRBD1 covers 9 bases. Sequenced input: bacteria-reactive CD4+ T cells grown in culture. Stated subset: CFSE-low proliferating memory CD4 T cells sorted after in vitro stimulation with a heat-inactivated bacterium or M. tuberculosis lysate. Here the CDR3 DNA reads TGCGCCAGCAGCTGGGACAGGGTGGAGAATGGCTACACCTTC. Translation: CASSWDRVENGYTF.